A selection of T cell receptor beta chains follows, all from one sample in a study of cytomegalovirus exposure and HLA in healthy donors. Measured with immunoSEQ multiplex PCR; TCRdb has only the in-frame clones, and not every one. The sample carries about 150,000 clones, about 73% recorded once. The sample was PBMCs. These TCRs come from a woman aged 55-70 years in good health and CMV-seropositive. The CDR3 runs from the conserved cysteine through the conserved F or W. The order of the fields is D gene, J gene, clone size, V gene, CDR3 protein, CDR3 DNA. The D gene is left open where the match is weak. Only part of the rows carry a size: once, few, many, or a class if the clone is expanded.

D: .; J: TRBJ2-7; size: few; V: TRBV6-1; CDR3: CASSLTVLWEQYF; DNA: TGTGCCAGCAGCCTGACAGTTTTGTGGGAGCAGTACTTC
D: TRBD1; J: TRBJ2-3; size: .; V: TRBV10-3; CDR3: CAISVTISTGYYQDTQYF; DNA: TGTGCCATCAGTGTGACTATTTCGACAGGGTATTATCAAGATACGCAGTATTTT
D: .; J: TRBJ1-3; size: .; V: TRBV5-4; CDR3: CASSLAGRSGNTIYF; DNA: TGTGCCAGCAGCTTGGCTGGGCGTTCTGGAAACACCATATATTTT
D: .; J: TRBJ1-5; size: .; V: TRBV30; CDR3: CAWSVMASNQPQHF; DNA: TGTGCCTGGAGTGTAATGGCCAGCAATCAGCCCCAGCATTTT
D: TRBD2; J: TRBJ2-7; size: .; V: TRBV5-4; CDR3: CASSPSGRVYEQYF; DNA: TGTGCCAGCAGCCCGAGCGGGAGAGTTTACGAGCAGTACTTC
D: TRBD1; J: TRBJ2-1; size: .; V: TRBV5-6; CDR3: CASSPVGQGGYNEQFF; DNA: TGTGCCAGCAGCCCGGTGGGACAGGGGGGCTACAATGAGCAGTTCTTC
D: TRBD2; J: TRBJ2-1; size: .; V: TRBV6-6; CDR3: CASSYLQREPFF; DNA: TGTGCCAGCAGTTACCTGCAGCGGGAACCGTTCTTC
D: .; J: TRBJ1-1; size: .; V: TRBV28; CDR3: CASSSGITEAFF; DNA: TGTGCCAGCAGTTCAGGTATCACTGAAGCTTTCTTT
D: .; J: TRBJ1-1; size: .; V: TRBV11-3; CDR3: CASSLDGVTNTEAFF; DNA: TGTGCCAGCAGCTTAGATGGAGTTACAAACACTGAAGCTTTCTTT
D: .; J: TRBJ2-1; size: .; V: TRBV30; CDR3: CAWSVRAGTNNEQFF; DNA: TGTGCCTGGAGTGTACGGGCAGGGACAAACAATGAGCAGTTCTTC
D: .; J: TRBJ1-1; size: .; V: TRBV5-1; CDR3: CASSPSYGQPEAFF; DNA: TGCGCCAGCAGCCCCTCATATGGACAGCCTGAAGCTTTCTTT
D: .; J: TRBJ2-5; size: .; V: TRBV7-8; CDR3: CASSLGTTGRKTQYF; DNA: TGTGCCAGCAGCTTAGGTACCACGGGAAGGAAGACCCAGTACTTC
D: .; J: TRBJ1-1; size: .; V: TRBV27; CDR3: CASSLEGNTEAFF; DNA: TGTGCCAGCAGTTTGGAGGGGAACACTGAAGCTTTCTTT
D: TRBD2; J: TRBJ2-7; size: .; V: TRBV4-2; CDR3: CASSRDVAGGTYEQYF; DNA: TGTGCCAGCAGCCGCGACGTAGCGGGAGGGACCTACGAGCAGTACTTC
D: TRBD2; J: TRBJ2-3; size: .; V: TRBV15; CDR3: CATSSDQERLAERDTQYF; DNA: TGTGCCACCAGCAGTGACCAAGAGAGACTAGCGGAGAGGGATACGCAGTATTTT
D: TRBD2; J: TRBJ2-1; size: .; V: TRBV19; CDR3: CASSTPSGSYNEQFF; DNA: TGTGCCAGTAGTACACCTAGCGGGTCCTACAATGAGCAGTTCTTC
D: TRBD1; J: TRBJ2-3; size: .; V: TRBV5-4; CDR3: CASSRGTGTDTQYF; DNA: TGTGCCAGCAGCCGCGGGACAGGGACAGATACGCAGTATTTT
D: .; J: TRBJ2-7; size: .; V: TRBV30; CDR3: CAWSVSLAQYF; DNA: TGTGCCTGGAGTGTTTCGTTGGCGCAGTACTTC
D: TRBD1; J: TRBJ2-3; size: .; V: TRBV5-1; CDR3: CASSAGGKTDTQYF; DNA: TGCGCCAGCAGCGCAGGGGGAAAGACAGATACGCAGTATTTT
D: .; J: TRBJ1-5; size: .; V: TRBV10-3; CDR3: CAISDTGSSQHF; DNA: TGTGCCATCAGTGATACCGGTTCGTCCCAGCATTTT
D: .; J: TRBJ2-2; size: few; V: TRBV9; CDR3: CASSLRGELFF; DNA: TGTGCCAGCAGCCTCCGGGGGGAGCTGTTTTTT
D: .; J: TRBJ1-2; size: .; V: TRBV18; CDR3: CASSPSGGQLYGYTF; DNA: TGTGCCAGCTCACCTTCCGGTGGACAGCTCTATGGCTACACCTTC
D: .; J: TRBJ1-1; size: .; V: TRBV5-4; CDR3: CASSFSRDTEAFF; DNA: TGTGCCAGCAGCTTCAGCAGGGACACTGAAGCTTTCTTT
D: .; J: TRBJ2-3; size: .; V: TRBV9; CDR3: CASSVARQTDTQYF; DNA: TGTGCCAGCAGCGTAGCCAGACAAACAGATACGCAGTATTTT
D: TRBD1; J: TRBJ1-2; size: .; V: TRBV9; CDR3: CASSVGNRGPNYGYTF; DNA: TGTGCCAGCAGCGTAGGGAACAGGGGACCTAACTATGGCTACACCTTC
D: TRBD1; J: TRBJ1-2; size: .; V: TRBV30; CDR3: CAWSWTGGAINYGYTF; DNA: TGTGCCTGGAGTTGGACAGGGGGCGCGATAAACTATGGCTACACCTTC
D: .; J: TRBJ2-3; size: .; V: TRBV10-3; CDR3: CAISGTGMDTQYF; DNA: TGTGCCATCTCCGGAACAGGGATGGATACGCAGTATTTT
D: .; J: TRBJ2-1; size: .; V: TRBV7-8; CDR3: CASSLFLGGSGNEQFF; DNA: TGTGCCAGCAGCTTATTTTTGGGAGGCAGCGGCAATGAGCAGTTCTTC
D: TRBD2; J: TRBJ2-7; size: few; V: TRBV2; CDR3: CASSVLAGDSSYEQYF; DNA: TGTGCCAGCAGTGTATTAGCGGGGGACAGCTCCTACGAGCAGTACTTC
D: TRBD1; J: TRBJ2-7; size: .; V: TRBV11-2; CDR3: CASSFPGTGVYEQYF; DNA: TGTGCCAGCAGCTTTCCTGGGACAGGGGTCTACGAGCAGTACTTC
D: TRBD1; J: TRBJ1-2; size: .; V: TRBV6-1; CDR3: CASADRGHYGYTF; DNA: TGTGCCAGCGCGGACAGGGGGCACTATGGCTACACCTTC
D: .; J: TRBJ1-1; size: few; V: TRBV19; CDR3: CASSLMAGKNTEAFF; DNA: TGTGCCAGTAGTCTGATGGCAGGGAAGAACACTGAAGCTTTCTTT
D: TRBD1; J: TRBJ1-5; size: .; V: TRBV18; CDR3: CASSTTGGEGNQPQHF; DNA: TGTGCCAGCTCGACGACAGGGGGCGAGGGCAATCAGCCCCAGCATTTT
D: .; J: TRBJ1-3; size: few; V: TRBV6-1; CDR3: CASSERISGNTIYF; DNA: TGTGCCAGCAGTGAGCGGATCTCTGGAAACACCATATATTTT
D: .; J: TRBJ2-5; size: .; V: TRBV6-5; CDR3: CASSRPATGETQYF; DNA: TGTGCCAGCAGTCGACCTGCTACGGGAGAGACCCAGTACTTC
D: .; J: TRBJ2-7; size: .; V: TRBV11-2; CDR3: CASSPYLAGNYEQYF; DNA: TGTGCCAGCAGCCCCTACCTCGCTGGTAACTACGAGCAGTACTTC
D: TRBD1; J: TRBJ2-2; size: once; V: TRBV6-5; CDR3: CASSRDRYTGELFF; DNA: TGTGCCAGCAGTCGGGACAGGTACACCGGGGAGCTGTTTTTT
D: TRBD1; J: TRBJ2-5; size: .; V: TRBV27; CDR3: CASSLGQGAMTQYF; DNA: TGTGCCAGCAGTTTAGGCCAGGGGGCAATGACCCAGTACTTC
D: .; J: TRBJ1-1; size: few; V: TRBV7-9; CDR3: CASSLTENTEAFF; DNA: TGTGCCAGCAGCTTGACAGAGAACACTGAAGCTTTCTTT
D: TRBD2; J: TRBJ2-7; size: .; V: TRBV27; CDR3: CASSPSGGAYEQYF; DNA: TGTGCCAGCAGCCCTAGCGGAGGGGCCTACGAGCAGTACTTC
D: .; J: TRBJ2-1; size: .; V: TRBV7-6; CDR3: CASSLEEGPNEQFF; DNA: TGTGCCAGCAGCTTAGAGGAGGGCCCCAATGAGCAGTTCTTC
D: TRBD2; J: TRBJ2-3; size: .; V: TRBV5-6; CDR3: CASSRRSGLSTDTQYF; DNA: TGTGCCAGCAGCCGGCGTAGCGGGCTGAGCACAGATACGCAGTATTTT
D: TRBD2; J: TRBJ2-1; size: .; V: TRBV5-1; CDR3: CASSLSAGVEYNEQFF; DNA: TGCGCCAGCAGCTTGTCAGCGGGAGTCGAATACAATGAGCAGTTCTTC
D: TRBD1; J: TRBJ2-2; size: .; V: TRBV5-1; CDR3: CASSPQGGRTGELFF; DNA: TGCGCCAGCAGCCCACAGGGGGGCCGAACCGGGGAGCTGTTTTTT
D: TRBD1; J: TRBJ1-2; size: .; V: TRBV6-5; CDR3: CATSQGDNYGYTF; DNA: TGTGCCACCAGCCAGGGGGATAACTATGGCTACACCTTC
D: TRBD1; J: TRBJ2-5; size: .; V: TRBV15; CDR3: CATSRDKQGIPETQYF; DNA: TGTGCCACCAGCAGAGATAAACAGGGGATCCCAGAGACCCAGTACTTC
D: .; J: TRBJ2-1; size: .; V: TRBV19; CDR3: CASSGTVEGRSDEQFF; DNA: TGTGCCAGTAGTGGGACAGTGGAGGGAAGGAGCGATGAGCAGTTCTTC
D: TRBD1; J: TRBJ1-4; size: few; V: TRBV5-1; CDR3: CASSLTTGVGEKLFF; DNA: TGCGCCAGCAGCTTGACCACAGGGGTGGGTGAAAAACTGTTTTTT
D: .; J: TRBJ2-5; size: .; V: TRBV7-9; CDR3: CASSLYRDQETQYF; DNA: TGTGCCAGCAGCTTATACAGGGACCAAGAGACCCAGTACTTC
D: .; J: TRBJ1-1; size: .; V: TRBV9; CDR3: CASSVAERNTEAFF; DNA: TGTGCCAGCAGCGTAGCTGAGAGGAACACTGAAGCTTTCTTT
D: .; J: TRBJ2-2; size: once; V: TRBV7-6; CDR3: CASGPRGLSENTGELFF; DNA: TGTGCCAGCGGACCCCGAGGGCTTAGTGAGAACACCGGGGAGCTGTTTTTT
D: .; J: TRBJ2-3; size: .; V: TRBV7-2; CDR3: CASSPEGLTDTQYF; DNA: TGTGCCAGCAGCCCAGAGGGACTCACAGATACGCAGTATTTT
D: TRBD1; J: TRBJ2-2; size: .; V: TRBV2; CDR3: CASRPRTGRDGELFF; DNA: TGTGCCAGCAGACCCCGGACAGGGCGGGACGGGGAGCTGTTTTTT
D: TRBD2; J: TRBJ2-5; size: few; V: TRBV7-7; CDR3: CASSLGLAGIQETQYF; DNA: TGTGCCAGCAGCTTAGGACTAGCGGGTATCCAAGAGACCCAGTACTTC
D: .; J: TRBJ2-1; size: .; V: TRBV30; CDR3: CAWSGGALYNEQFF; DNA: TGTGCCTGGAGTGGGGGCGCGTTATACAATGAGCAGTTCTTC
D: .; J: TRBJ1-3; size: .; V: TRBV29-1; CDR3: CSVDAGSGNTIYF; DNA: TGCAGCGTTGATGCGGGCTCTGGAAACACCATATATTTT
D: TRBD1; J: TRBJ1-3; size: .; V: TRBV28; CDR3: CASSLGQGAGNTIYF; DNA: TGTGCCAGCAGTTTGGGACAGGGGGCCGGAAACACCATATATTTT